Shown below are 17 T cell receptor beta chains from a single sample sequenced in a study of control samples from healthy donors and cancer patients. The table came from immunoSEQ multiplex PCR; TCRdb's copy has only in-frame clones and leaves some out. Among 100,000 to 150,000 clones listed, around 93% were seen once. Sequencing was done on a sample of blood. The source is a man between 18 and 35 years old in good health.

The gene calls are TRBV10-3 and TRBJ2-6, with a possible D match to TRBD1 (8 bases). Per the germline V gene, CDR1 is ENHRY and CDR2 is SYGVKD. V shed 7 bases and J shed 1 base, with 20 bases lying between them. The CDR3 is 18 residues long. DNA of the CDR3: TGTGCCATCACCCCCGACAGGGGACTAATGTCTGGGGCCAACGTCCTGACTTTC. Its protein product is CAITPDRGLMSGANVLTF.

The chain employs TRBV5-1 and TRBJ1-2; D gene ambiguous. CDR3 length: 13 amino acids. V dropped 1 base and J dropped 4 bases, with 8 bases sitting between them. The germline V gene encodes CDR1 SGHRS and CDR2 YFSETQ. This chain's CDR3 is CASSLQLRYGYTF. The CDR3 DNA is TGCGCCAGCAGCTTGCAGTTACGCTATGGCTACACCTTC.

The CDR3 bases are TGTGCCAGCAGTTTATCGGGGACATCCCTCCCTCTTTATGGCTACACCTTC. This sequence encodes CASSLSGTSLPLYGYTF. The V call is TRBV27, the J call TRBJ1-2, with D perhaps TRBD1 (6 bases). Germline values: CDR1 MNHEY, CDR2 SMNVEV (reference sequence). This CDR3 has 17 residues. The germline V and J ends were trimmed by 0 bases and 5 bases, with 19 bases remaining between them.

The chain links TRBV3-1 (or the pseudogene TRBV3-2) to TRBJ2-2; 7 bases fit TRBD1. Germline values: CDR1 LGHDT, CDR2 YNNKEL (reference sequence). Trimming took 8 bases from V and 4 from J; bases not matched to a gene: 10. The CDR3 contains 15 residues. This CDR3 reads CASELQGKATGELFF. CDR3 DNA sequence: TGTGCCAGCGAATTACAGGGGAAGGCCACCGGGGAGCTGTTTTTT.

The V call is TRBV29-1, the J call TRBJ2-3; 7 bases fit TRBD1. The CDR3 runs to 12 residues. V was clipped by 5 bases and J by 6 bases; unmatched bases: 5. Per the germline V gene, CDR1 is SQVTM and CDR2 is ANQGSEA. The CDR3 nucleotides are TGCAGCGTTATAGGGGGCTCCGATACGCAGTATTTT. This sequence encodes CSVIGGSDTQYF.

This chain links TRBV5-1 with TRBJ1-2; D gene unclear. Germline V gene sequence: CDR1 SGHRS, CDR2 YFSETQ. With 0 bases removed from V and 5 bases from J, the gap between germline ends came to 14 bases. This CDR3 has 15 residues. The CDR3 nucleotides are TGCGCCAGCAGCTTGGACCCGACTTTCACATATGGCTACACCTTC. Amino acids: CASSLDPTFTYGYTF.

The V gene is TRBV30, the J gene TRBJ2-4; maybe TRBD1 (6 bases). Germline V gives CDR1 GTSNPN, CDR2 SVGIG (reference sequence). Trimming took 2 bases from V and 1 from J, leaving 27 bases between them. The CDR3 covers 20 residues. The CDR3 region has the DNA TGTGCCTGGAGTCCTAAAGTCGGAAAAAACAGGGTTCGCGCCAAAAACATTCAGTACTTC. Its translation is CAWSPKVGKNRVRAKNIQYF.

The chain recombines TRBV6-5 with TRBJ1-1; D is undetermined. Germline V gene lookup returns CDR1 MNHEY and CDR2 SVGAGI. V was clipped by 0 bases and J by 8 bases, with 16 bases between them. The CDR3 is 15 residues long. CDR3: CASSYSSNGRWEAFF. CDR3 bases: TGTGCCAGCAGTTACTCGAGTAACGGGCGGTGGGAAGCTTTCTTT.

V is TRBV7-8 and J is TRBJ1-2, with D uncertain. In germline, CDR1 is SGHVS, CDR2 FQNEAQ. V shed 2 bases and J shed 8 bases, with 9 bases lying between them. The CDR3 length is 12 residues. The CDR3 reads CASSLSRVGYTF. DNA for the CDR3: TGTGCCAGCAGCTTATCCCGAGTCGGCTACACCTTC. Supplemented by reference TRBV7-8 and TRBJ1-2, the full variable domain reads GAGVSQSPRYKVAKRGQDVALRCDPISGHVSLFWYQQALGQGPEFLTYFQNEAQLDKSGLPSDRFFAERPEGSVSTLKIQRTQQEDSAVYLCASSLSRVGYTFGSGTRLTVV.

CDR3 DNA sequence: TGTGCCAGCAGCTTAGGGTTCCTGGACACCGGGGAGCTGTTTTTT. It codes for CASSLGFLDTGELFF. This sequence joins TRBV11-3 and TRBJ2-2; D unresolved. The CDR3 loop spans 15 amino acids. Germline CDR1 SGHNT, CDR2 YENEEA. Deletions cut 1 base from V and 3 bases from J, with 9 bases between.

Here the CDR3 DNA reads TGTGCCAGCAGGGACGGACAGTTTAGCAATCAGCCCCAGCATTTT. Its translation is CASRDGQFSNQPQHF. The chain has TRBV6-5 and TRBJ1-5, with a possible D match to TRBD1 (6 bases). The V gene's germline CDR1 is MNHEY and CDR2 SVGAGI. The CDR3 sequence is 15 residues long. Trimming stripped 6 bases from V and 0 bases from J, with 12 bases between.

The chain employs TRBV5-4 and TRBJ1-3; D not resolved. The germline CDR1 and CDR2 sequences are SGHNT and YYREEE (reference sequence). V was clipped by 1 base and J by 0 bases, with 8 bases between them. The CDR3 runs to 15 residues. The CDR3 bases are TGTGCCAGCAGCTTGTTGGAGTCCTCTGGAAACACCATATATTTT. This sequence encodes CASSLLESSGNTIYF.

The V gene is TRBV10-3, the J gene TRBJ1-2, with TRBD1 matching over 7 bases. V dropped 5 bases and J dropped 2; count of bases not matched to a gene: 2. The CDR3 consists of 13 residues. The germline gives CDR1 ENHRY, CDR2 SYGVKD. The DNA of the CDR3 is TGTGCCATCAGTTCGGGACAGAACTATGGCTACACCTTC. Amino acid sequence: CAISSGQNYGYTF.

This clone has just one count. The CDR3 is CASRGTNTGELFF. The CDR3 DNA is TGTGCCAGCAGGGGCACGAACACCGGGGAGCTGTTTTTT. The V and J genes are TRBV2 and TRBJ2-2; D is ambiguous. Deletions cut 6 bases from V and 0 bases from J, with 5 bases between. The CDR3 is made up of 13 amino acids. Germline V lookup: CDR1 SNHLY, CDR2 FYNNEI.

The chain employs TRBV6-5 and TRBJ1-1, with a tentative D call TRBD1 (5 bases). Germline loops: CDR1 MNHEY, CDR2 SVGAGI. The CDR3 covers 11 residues. Trimming left V 6 bases short and J 7 bases short, with 9 bases between. Here the CDR3 reads CASRRQLEAFF. DNA of the CDR3: TGTGCCAGCAGGCGACAGCTTGAAGCTTTCTTT.

The chain carries TRBV30 and TRBJ2-7, with 7 positions matching TRBD1. This CDR3 contains 11 residues. Germline V gene data show CDR1 as GTSNPN and CDR2 as SVGIG (reference sequence). V shed 3 bases and J 5 bases; nucleotides not matched to a gene: 1. CDR3 protein: CAWRDRNEQYF. The DNA for the CDR3 is TGTGCCTGGAGGGACAGGAACGAGCAGTACTTC.

The DNA of the CDR3 is TGTGCCAGCAGTGAACATGGAGGGAGCGTTGGAAACACCATATATTTT. Its translation: CASSEHGGSVGNTIYF. The chain has TRBV6-1 and TRBJ1-3; D is undetermined. Deletions cut 2 bases from V and 3 bases from J, with 14 bases between. Germline V gene lookup returns CDR1 MNHNS and CDR2 SASEGT. The CDR3 is 16 amino acids.